Listed below are T cell receptor beta chains from one sample, sequenced in a study of blood T cell repertoires in COVID-19. Using immunoSEQ multiplex PCR, the repertoire was profiled, and TCRdb retains in-frame clones only, with some absent. The sample lists a few hundred thousand clones, about 87% occurring once. Sequencing was performed on peripheral blood. These receptors came from a man aged 55-75 years who had recovered from COVID-19. The CDR3 runs from the conserved cysteine through the conserved F or W. Each record gives: clone size, D gene, V gene, J gene, CDR3 DNA, CDR3 protein. D genes are given only for firm matches. Expanded clones get a size class; other rows say once, few or many, or leave the size out.

abundance: .; d_gene: TRBD1; v_gene: TRBV7-2; j_gene: TRBJ1-4; CDR3nt: TGTGCCAGCAGCCCGGGACAGGGAGTTGAAAAACTGTTTTTT; CDR3aa: CASSPGQGVEKLFF
abundance: .; d_gene: .; v_gene: TRBV15; j_gene: TRBJ1-2; CDR3nt: TGTGCCACCAGCAGAGTGGAGGGGCCCGGCTATGGCTACACCTTC; CDR3aa: CATSRVEGPGYGYTF
abundance: few; d_gene: TRBD1; v_gene: TRBV30; j_gene: TRBJ2-7; CDR3nt: TGTGCCTGGAATCCCGGGACAGGGAAGGAGGAGCAGTACTTC; CDR3aa: CAWNPGTGKEEQYF
abundance: once; d_gene: .; v_gene: TRBV18; j_gene: TRBJ1-3; CDR3nt: TGTGCCAGCTCACCACGGCAGGGGACGAACACCATATATTTT; CDR3aa: CASSPRQGTNTIYF
abundance: .; d_gene: .; v_gene: TRBV27; j_gene: TRBJ2-5; CDR3nt: TGTGCCAGCGGGGGGGCCGGTGGGTTAGAGACCCAGTACTTC; CDR3aa: CASGGAGGLETQYF
abundance: .; d_gene: .; v_gene: TRBV19; j_gene: TRBJ2-2; CDR3nt: TGTGCCAGTAGTTCCCCTCGGGCAGGGGATCTTGGGCTGTTTTTT; CDR3aa: CASSSPRAGDLGLFF
abundance: .; d_gene: .; v_gene: TRBV18; j_gene: TRBJ1-1; CDR3nt: TGTGCCAGCTCATCTCAGGGGAGCACTGAAGCTTTCTTT; CDR3aa: CASSSQGSTEAFF
abundance: .; d_gene: TRBD1; v_gene: TRBV10-1; j_gene: TRBJ2-7; CDR3nt: TGCGCCAGCAGTGACGGACAGGGGCGCTACGAGCAGTACTTC; CDR3aa: CASSDGQGRYEQYF
abundance: few; d_gene: TRBD1; v_gene: TRBV5-5; j_gene: TRBJ2-7; CDR3nt: TGTGCCAGCAGCTTGGCCATGGGACAGGGGAATAACGAGCAGTACTTC; CDR3aa: CASSLAMGQGNNEQYF
abundance: .; d_gene: .; v_gene: TRBV6-1; j_gene: TRBJ2-2; CDR3nt: TGTGCCAGCAGTGAGGATTTGTGGGGGGTGAAACATGCGAACACCGGGGAGCTGTTTTTT; CDR3aa: CASSEDLWGVKHANTGELFF
abundance: .; d_gene: TRBD1; v_gene: TRBV7-2; j_gene: TRBJ2-5; CDR3nt: TGTGCCAGCAGCTTAAGGCCTAGGCCTACCAGGGGGGAGACCCAGTACTTC; CDR3aa: CASSLRPRPTRGETQYF
abundance: .; d_gene: TRBD1; v_gene: TRBV6-5; j_gene: TRBJ1-2; CDR3nt: TGTGCCAGCAATCCGGGACAGCGGCGAGGTGGCTACACCTTC; CDR3aa: CASNPGQRRGGYTF
abundance: .; d_gene: .; v_gene: TRBV7-6; j_gene: TRBJ2-1; CDR3nt: TGTGCCAGCAGCCCCAAAGGCGGTAGTCAAAATGAGCAGTTCTTC; CDR3aa: CASSPKGGSQNEQFF
abundance: .; d_gene: TRBD1; v_gene: TRBV14; j_gene: TRBJ2-1; CDR3nt: TGTGCCAGCAGCCAAGTAGACAGGGGGCGAGGTGGATTCTTC; CDR3aa: CASSQVDRGRGGFF
abundance: .; d_gene: TRBD2; v_gene: TRBV7-3; j_gene: TRBJ2-3; CDR3nt: TGTGCCAGCAGGACGGGACTAGCGGCTAGCACAGATACGCAGTATTTT; CDR3aa: CASRTGLAASTDTQYF
abundance: .; d_gene: TRBD1; v_gene: TRBV19; j_gene: TRBJ2-3; CDR3nt: TGTGCCAGTAGTCACAGGGGGCGTGGGAGACATGCAGATACGCAGTATTTT; CDR3aa: CASSHRGRGRHADTQYF
abundance: .; d_gene: TRBD2; v_gene: TRBV7-2; j_gene: TRBJ2-3; CDR3nt: TGTGCCAGCAGCTTATCCTTGACTAGCGGGGGGGCTAAAGCAGATACGCAGTATTTT; CDR3aa: CASSLSLTSGGAKADTQYF
abundance: .; d_gene: .; v_gene: TRBV5-5; j_gene: TRBJ1-4; CDR3nt: TGTGCCAGCAGCTCCTTAAGCGGGGGGCAGAGTGAAAAACTGTTTTTT; CDR3aa: CASSSLSGGQSEKLFF
abundance: .; d_gene: .; v_gene: TRBV7-4; j_gene: TRBJ2-1; CDR3nt: TGTGCCAGCAGCAACTTTTACGGGGTTGGTAATGAGCAGTTCTTC; CDR3aa: CASSNFYGVGNEQFF
abundance: .; d_gene: .; v_gene: TRBV6-5; j_gene: TRBJ1-2; CDR3nt: TGTGCCAGCAGTTTAGACAGCCGTAACTATGGCTACACCTTC; CDR3aa: CASSLDSRNYGYTF
abundance: .; d_gene: .; v_gene: TRBV30; j_gene: TRBJ1-3; CDR3nt: TGTGCCTGGAGTGTACGGGCAGGGCGGCGAAACACCATATATTTT; CDR3aa: CAWSVRAGRRNTIYF
abundance: .; d_gene: TRBD1; v_gene: TRBV6-5; j_gene: TRBJ1-4; CDR3nt: TGTGCCAGCAGTTCCCCGACAGGGAGTAATGAAAAACTGTTTTTT; CDR3aa: CASSSPTGSNEKLFF
abundance: once; d_gene: TRBD1; v_gene: TRBV10-3; j_gene: TRBJ2-1; CDR3nt: TGTGCCATCCCACTCCGGGACAGCCTCTCCCCCATACTTAGTGAGCAGTTCTTC; CDR3aa: CAIPLRDSLSPILSEQFF
abundance: .; d_gene: .; v_gene: TRBV7-2; j_gene: TRBJ1-1; CDR3nt: TGTGCCAGTGAGGAGTACGCGATGAACACTGAAGCTTTCTTT; CDR3aa: CASEEYAMNTEAFF
abundance: .; d_gene: .; v_gene: TRBV19; j_gene: TRBJ2-7; CDR3nt: TGTGCCAGTAGTGCTCACGGGGACGAGCAGTACTTC; CDR3aa: CASSAHGDEQYF
abundance: .; d_gene: .; v_gene: TRBV5-6; j_gene: TRBJ1-4; CDR3nt: TGTGCCAGCAGCTTGTACGCCAGTGCCTCTAATGAAAAACTGTTTTTT; CDR3aa: CASSLYASASNEKLFF
abundance: .; d_gene: TRBD2; v_gene: TRBV18; j_gene: TRBJ2-1; CDR3nt: TGTGCCAGCTCACCCGGGACTAGGGCTTGGGGTGAGCAGTTCTTC; CDR3aa: CASSPGTRAWGEQFF
abundance: once; d_gene: .; v_gene: TRBV25-1; j_gene: TRBJ2-2; CDR3nt: TGTGCCAGCGGGGGCGAGGGAAACGGGGAGCTGTTTTTT; CDR3aa: CASGGEGNGELFF
abundance: .; d_gene: .; v_gene: TRBV10-3; j_gene: TRBJ2-7; CDR3nt: TGTGCCATCAGCAGGACAGCCTACGAGCAGTACTTC; CDR3aa: CAISRTAYEQYF
abundance: once; d_gene: TRBD2; v_gene: TRBV7-2; j_gene: TRBJ2-7; CDR3nt: TGTGCCAGCAGCCGGGGACTAGCGGGGGGCCACTCCTACGAGCAGTACTTC; CDR3aa: CASSRGLAGGHSYEQYF
abundance: once; d_gene: .; v_gene: TRBV27; j_gene: TRBJ2-5; CDR3nt: TGTGCCAGCAGTTTAAACGGGGGAAGGGGGACCCAGTACTTC; CDR3aa: CASSLNGGRGTQYF
abundance: .; d_gene: TRBD1; v_gene: TRBV7-6; j_gene: TRBJ1-1; CDR3nt: TGTGCCAGCAGAAGACTTCCAGGGACAGGGAATTCAAAGGGCATGAACACTGAAGCTTTCTTT; CDR3aa: CASRRLPGTGNSKGMNTEAFF
abundance: .; d_gene: TRBD2; v_gene: TRBV6-6; j_gene: TRBJ2-7; CDR3nt: TGTGCCAGCGGTCTAGCGGGGAATGAGCAGTACTTC; CDR3aa: CASGLAGNEQYF